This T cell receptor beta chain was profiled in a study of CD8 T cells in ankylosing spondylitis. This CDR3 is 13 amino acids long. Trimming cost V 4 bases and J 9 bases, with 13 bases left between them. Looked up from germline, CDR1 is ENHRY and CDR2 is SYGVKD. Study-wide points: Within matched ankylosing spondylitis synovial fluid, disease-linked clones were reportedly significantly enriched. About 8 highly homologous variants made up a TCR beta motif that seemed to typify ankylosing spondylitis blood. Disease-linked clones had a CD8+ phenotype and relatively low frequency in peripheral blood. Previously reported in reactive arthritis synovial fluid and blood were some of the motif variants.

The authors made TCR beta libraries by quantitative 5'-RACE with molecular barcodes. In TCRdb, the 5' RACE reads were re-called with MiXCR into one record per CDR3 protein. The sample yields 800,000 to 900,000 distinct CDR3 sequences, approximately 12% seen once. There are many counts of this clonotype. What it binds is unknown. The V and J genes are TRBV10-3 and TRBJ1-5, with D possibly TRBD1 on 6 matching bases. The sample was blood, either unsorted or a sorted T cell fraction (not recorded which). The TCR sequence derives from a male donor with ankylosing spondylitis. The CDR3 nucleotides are TGTGCCATCAGTGGTGACAGGACACGGCCCCAGCATTTT. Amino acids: CAISGDRTRPQHF.